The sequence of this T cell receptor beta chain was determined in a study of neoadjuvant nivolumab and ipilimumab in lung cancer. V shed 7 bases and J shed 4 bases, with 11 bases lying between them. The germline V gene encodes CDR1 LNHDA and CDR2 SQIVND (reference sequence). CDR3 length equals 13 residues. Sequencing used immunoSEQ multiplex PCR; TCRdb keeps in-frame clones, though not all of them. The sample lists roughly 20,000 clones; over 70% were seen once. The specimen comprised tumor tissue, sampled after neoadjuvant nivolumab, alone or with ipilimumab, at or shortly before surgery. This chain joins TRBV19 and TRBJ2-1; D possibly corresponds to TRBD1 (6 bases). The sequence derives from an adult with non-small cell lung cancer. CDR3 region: CASTGTSYNEQFF. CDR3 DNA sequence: TGTGCCAGTACCGGGACATCATACAATGAGCAGTTCTTC.